This T cell receptor beta chain appears in the sequencing data of a study of a mutant IDH1 vaccine in newly diagnosed glioma. Study details: The treated population exhibited a male proportion of roughly 62%, a female proportion of approximately 38%, and a mean age of about 40 years.

As regards this clone: Its matching antigen is unknown.

Sample time point: week 11, during vaccination. Alongside topical imiquimod, each dose of vaccine comprised 300 ug of mutant IDH1 20-mer peptide. Donors had new IDH1-mutant astrocytomas of WHO grade 3 or 4 (ATRX-lost). The protocol was immunoSEQ multiplex PCR, while the TCRdb copy is restricted to in-frame clones and leaves out a portion. The sample contains roughly 61,000 clones, 75% to 90% of which appear only once. The sequenced sample was PBMCs, obtained from a glioma patient whose treatment included an IDH1 peptide vaccine. The origin of this receptor is a man aged 45 to 65 with glioma.

The CDR3 sequence: CASKGPEETQYF. DNA of the CDR3: TGTGCCAGCAAAGGCCCCGAGGAGACCCAGTACTTC. The chain links TRBV6-5 to TRBJ2-5; D gene uncertain. V was clipped by 7 bases and J by 5 bases, with 11 bases between them. Germline loops: CDR1 MNHEY, CDR2 SVGAGI. This CDR3 is 12 amino acids long.